A selection of T cell receptor beta chains follows, all from one sample in a study of control samples from healthy donors and cancer patients. Clones were sequenced by immunoSEQ multiplex PCR, and TCRdb holds only the in-frame ones, with some missing. Of about 84,000 clones in the sample, 75% to 85% were seen once. Sequenced sample: PBMCs. These receptors were obtained from a man in his 60s with head and neck cancer. CDR3s include the opening cysteine and the closing phenylalanine or tryptophan. A D gene is named only where the DNA matches it firmly. Size tells how often a clone was seen (once, few, many) or the class of an expanded clone, and some rows leave it out.

D gene: NA
V gene: TRBV15
clone size: NA
J gene: TRBJ2-1
CDR3 protein: CATSRDLPGSDEQFF
CDR3 DNA: TGTGCCACCAGCAGAGATCTCCCCGGGAGCGATGAGCAGTTCTTC

D gene: TRBD2
V gene: TRBV27
clone size: NA
J gene: TRBJ2-2
CDR3 protein: CASSILAGMNTGELFF
CDR3 DNA: TGTGCCAGCAGTATACTAGCGGGAATGAACACCGGGGAGCTGTTTTTT

D gene: TRBD1
V gene: TRBV30
clone size: NA
J gene: TRBJ1-5
CDR3 protein: CAWSADRGVDQPQHF
CDR3 DNA: TGTGCCTGGAGCGCGGACAGGGGAGTTGATCAGCCCCAGCATTTT

D gene: NA
V gene: TRBV5-1
clone size: NA
J gene: TRBJ2-7
CDR3 protein: CASSLALTGTYLDEQYF
CDR3 DNA: TGCGCCAGCAGCTTGGCCCTCACCGGGACGTACCTGGACGAGCAGTACTTC

D gene: NA
V gene: TRBV14
clone size: NA
J gene: TRBJ1-1
CDR3 protein: CASSQWGGISEAFF
CDR3 DNA: TGTGCCAGCAGCCAATGGGGAGGGATTTCTGAAGCTTTCTTT

D gene: NA
V gene: TRBV4-1
clone size: NA
J gene: TRBJ1-4
CDR3 protein: CASSQDTNPRANEKLFF
CDR3 DNA: TGCGCCAGCAGCCAAGATACGAACCCGAGGGCTAATGAAAAACTGTTTTTT

D gene: NA
V gene: TRBV28
clone size: NA
J gene: TRBJ2-1
CDR3 protein: CASSSRVTGSYNEQFF
CDR3 DNA: TGTGCCAGCAGTTCGAGGGTGACGGGGTCCTACAATGAGCAGTTCTTC

D gene: TRBD1
V gene: TRBV15
clone size: once
J gene: TRBJ2-7
CDR3 protein: CATSAWDRFYEQYF
CDR3 DNA: TGTGCCACCAGCGCCTGGGACAGATTCTACGAGCAGTACTTC

D gene: TRBD1
V gene: TRBV10-1
clone size: NA
J gene: TRBJ2-5
CDR3 protein: CASPRLGQGRKTQYF
CDR3 DNA: TGCGCCAGCCCCAGATTAGGACAGGGGAGGAAGACCCAGTACTTC

D gene: NA
V gene: TRBV7-2
clone size: NA
J gene: TRBJ1-1
CDR3 protein: CASLKGSLNTEAFF
CDR3 DNA: TGTGCCAGTTTAAAGGGGTCACTGAACACTGAAGCTTTCTTT

D gene: NA
V gene: TRBV30
clone size: few
J gene: TRBJ1-6
CDR3 protein: CAWSGRTRFTNSPLHF
CDR3 DNA: TGTGCCTGGAGTGGGAGGACCCGCTTCACCAATTCACCCCTCCACTTT

D gene: TRBD2
V gene: TRBV15
clone size: NA
J gene: TRBJ2-2
CDR3 protein: CATGTSANTGELFF
CDR3 DNA: TGTGCCACCGGGACTAGCGCCAACACCGGGGAGCTGTTTTTT

D gene: TRBD1
V gene: TRBV3-1/TRBV3-2
clone size: NA
J gene: TRBJ1-5
CDR3 protein: CASSQARGGQPQHF
CDR3 DNA: TGTGCCAGCAGCCAAGCCAGGGGGGGTCAGCCCCAGCATTTT

D gene: NA
V gene: TRBV5-5
clone size: NA
J gene: TRBJ1-6
CDR3 protein: CASSLLQDNSPLHF
CDR3 DNA: TGTGCCAGCAGCTTGTTACAGGATAATTCACCCCTCCACTTT

D gene: NA
V gene: TRBV5-1
clone size: NA
J gene: TRBJ2-5
CDR3 protein: CASSLGAKQETQYF
CDR3 DNA: TGCGCCAGCAGCTTGGGGGCGAAGCAAGAGACCCAGTACTTC